The clone carrying this T cell receptor beta chain was seen many times. Germline-derived CDR1 and CDR2 are MGHDK and SYGVNS. CDR3 size: 14 residues. V lost 0 bases, J lost 6 bases, and 12 bases lay in between. A J-beta primer mix and a sample-barcoded 5' primer were used in a second PCR of roughly 6 to 12 cycles. TCRdb redid the calling of the 5' RACE reads with MiXCR, one entry per CDR3 protein. Of 550,000 to 800,000 distinct CDR3 sequences in the sample, about 32% are singletons; the top ten hold 15%. These data are taken from a study of blood T cells in healthy people across ages. The receptor comes from an elderly woman in good health. The chain carries TRBV25-1 and TRBJ2-7; no definite D call. The sequenced sample was blood. The CDR3 region is CASSEYWQRSEQYF. The CDR3, as DNA: TGTGCCAGCAGTGAATATTGGCAGCGTTCCGAGCAGTACTTC.